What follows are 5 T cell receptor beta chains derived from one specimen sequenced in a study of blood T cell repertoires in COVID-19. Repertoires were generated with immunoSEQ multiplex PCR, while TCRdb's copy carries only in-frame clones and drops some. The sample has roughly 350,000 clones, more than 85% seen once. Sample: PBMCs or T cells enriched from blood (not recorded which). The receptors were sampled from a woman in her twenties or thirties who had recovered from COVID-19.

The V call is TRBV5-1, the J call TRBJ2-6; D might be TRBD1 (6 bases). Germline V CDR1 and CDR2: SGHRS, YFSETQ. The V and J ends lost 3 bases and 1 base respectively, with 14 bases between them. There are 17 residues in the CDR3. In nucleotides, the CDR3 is TGCGCCAGCAGCTGGGGGCAGCCCTCTTCTGGGGCCAACGTCCTGACTTTC. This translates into CASSWGQPSSGANVLTF.

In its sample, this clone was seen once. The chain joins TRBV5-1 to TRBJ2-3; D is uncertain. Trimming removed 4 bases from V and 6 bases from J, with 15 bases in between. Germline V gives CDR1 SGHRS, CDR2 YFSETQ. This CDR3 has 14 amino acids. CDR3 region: CASSALGIRDTQYF. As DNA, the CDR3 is TGCGCCAGCAGCGCCCTCGGTATACGGGATACGCAGTATTTT.

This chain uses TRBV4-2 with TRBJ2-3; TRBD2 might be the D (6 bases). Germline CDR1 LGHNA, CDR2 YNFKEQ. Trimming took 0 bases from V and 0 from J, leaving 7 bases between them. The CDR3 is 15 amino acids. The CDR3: CASSQEGTSTDTQYF. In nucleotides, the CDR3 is TGTGCCAGCAGCCAAGAAGGGACTAGCACAGATACGCAGTATTTT.

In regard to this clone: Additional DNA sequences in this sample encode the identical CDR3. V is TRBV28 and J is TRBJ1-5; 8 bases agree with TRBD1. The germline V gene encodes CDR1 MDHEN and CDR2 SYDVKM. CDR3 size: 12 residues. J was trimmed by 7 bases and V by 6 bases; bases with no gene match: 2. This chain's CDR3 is CASRTGVQPQHF. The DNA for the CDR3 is TGTGCCAGCAGGACAGGGGTACAGCCCCAGCATTTT.

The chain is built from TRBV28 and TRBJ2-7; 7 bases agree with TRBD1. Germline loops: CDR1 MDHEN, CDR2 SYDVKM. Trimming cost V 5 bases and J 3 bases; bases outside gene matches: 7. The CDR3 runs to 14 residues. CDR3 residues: CASSAPRDSYEQYF. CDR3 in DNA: TGTGCCAGCAGTGCTCCCCGGGACAGCTACGAGCAGTACTTC.